What follows is one TCR beta chain and its context. The CDR3 is 17 residues long. With V trimmed by 1 base and J by 2 bases, 7 bases remained unmatched. Germline CDR1 is LGHDT and CDR2 is YNNKEL (reference sequence). This sample is drawn from a study of blood T cell repertoires in COVID-19. Sequencing used immunoSEQ multiplex PCR; TCRdb keeps in-frame clones, though not all of them. This table has 100,000 or so clones, just over 85% appearing once. Sequences were obtained from peripheral blood. The chain carries TRBV3-1 (or the pseudogene TRBV3-2) and TRBJ2-1; 8 bases fit TRBD2. This sequence was found in a woman aged 55-69 years in a cohort sampled during active or convalescent COVID-19. The CDR3 region has the DNA TGTGCCAGCAGCCAAGGGGGGCCGGGACTAGCCTACAATGAGCAGTTCTTC. It encodes CASSQGGPGLAYNEQFF.